This T cell receptor (beta chain) was sequenced in a study of blood T cell repertoires in COVID-19. The study drew participants aged roughly 18 to 95 years from about two dozen US areas. Study processing details: The authors estimated nucleated cell counts from reference gene primer amplification. Sequencing used immunoSEQ multiplex PCR; TCRdb keeps in-frame clones, though not all of them. D and trimming were read from the DNA, whereas the V and J calls and clone size are those reported in that table. Of roughly 200,000 clones detected, roughly 82% appear once; the ten largest clones hold about 9.7%. V was clipped by 1 base and J by 3 bases, with 12 bases between them. CDR1 and CDR2 from the germline V gene are SEHNR and FQNEAQ (reference sequence). CDR3 length: 15 residues.

The chain has TRBV7-9 and TRBJ1-2; no clear D gene. This TCR derives from a woman in her 30s who had recovered from COVID-19. Input material: PBMCs or T cells enriched from blood (not recorded which). CDR3 in amino acids: CASSLGSGDYYGYTF. CDR3 DNA sequence: TGTGCCAGCAGCTTAGGTTCCGGGGATTACTATGGCTACACCTTC. Drawing the rest from reference TRBV7-9 and TRBJ1-2, the complete variable domain is DTGVSQNPRHKITKRGQNVTFRCDPISEHNRLYWYRQTLGQGPEFLTYFQNEAQLEKSRLLSDRFSAERPKGSFSTLEIQRTEQGDSAMYLCASSLGSGDYYGYTFGSGTRLTVV.